Presented here are 9 T cell receptor beta chains from one specimen sequenced in a study of OX40 agonist ivuxolimab in advanced cancers. The method was immunoSEQ multiplex PCR; TCRdb's version includes in-frame clones alone and lacks a portion of them. The repertoire has about 45,000 clones, about 86% of them found once; the top ten carry 0.38%. The material was CD4+ or CD8+ T cells sorted from blood, obtained in a trial of the OX40 agonist ivuxolimab. These receptors were collected from an adult with an advanced solid tumor such as melanoma, head and neck, liver or kidney cancer.

Turning to this clone: The same CDR3 can be traced to other DNA sequences in this sample. The rearrangement uses TRBV7-2 and TRBJ2-2; D may be TRBD1 or TRBD2 (5 bases each). Trimming took off 6 bases at V and 5 bases at J, with 10 bases between the two ends. Per germline, CDR1 SGHTA and CDR2 FQGNSA. The CDR3 has 13 residues. The CDR3 coding sequence is TGTGCCAGCAGTCGGGACCGAACCGGGGAGCTGTTTTTT. Its protein is CASSRDRTGELFF.

The chain employs TRBV5-1 and TRBJ1-2; D ambiguous. The CDR3 runs 15 residues. Trimming removed 2 bases from V and 0 bases from J, with 11 bases in between. Germline values: CDR1 SGHRS, CDR2 YFSETQ. CDR3 nucleotide sequence: TGCGCCAGCAGCTTCCAGGACGGACCTAACTATGGCTACACCTTC. This codes for CASSFQDGPNYGYTF.

This chain connects TRBV29-1 to TRBJ1-3; no clear D. The CDR3 contains 13 residues. Trimming left V 7 bases short and J 1 base short, with 11 bases between. CDR1 is SQVTM, CDR2 ANQGSEA, per germline. The CDR3 DNA is TGCAGCGCAACCGCCCAGTCTGGAAACACCATATATTTT. It specifies CSATAQSGNTIYF.

The V gene is TRBV5-1, the J gene TRBJ1-6; 9 bases agree with TRBD1. CDR1 SGHRS and CDR2 YFSETQ come from the germline V gene. This CDR3 contains 15 residues. The J segment lost 7 bases and the V segment lost 0 bases, leaving 2 bases of the junction unmatched. The chain's CDR3 is CASSLGGQGNSPLHF. The DNA of the CDR3 is TGCGCCAGCAGCTTGGGTGGACAGGGGAATTCACCCCTCCACTTT.

The chain links TRBV6-6 to TRBJ1-6, with TRBD1 matching over 8 bases. This CDR3 has 14 residues. J gave up 13 bases and V 5 bases, and 10 bases lay outside the gene matches. CDR1 is MNHNY, CDR2 SVGAGI, per germline (reference sequence). The CDR3 spells CASSRQGIHPPLHF. CDR3 DNA sequence: TGTGCCAGCAGTAGACAGGGGATCCACCCGCCCCTCCACTTT.

V usage is TRBV28 and J usage is TRBJ2-5; unclear D gene. V lost 7 bases and J 7 bases, leaving 13 bases between the germline ends. Germline V lookup: CDR1 MDHEN, CDR2 SYDVKM. The CDR3 has 12 amino acids. The CDR3 spells CASIGPKGTQYF. The CDR3 DNA reads as TGTGCCAGCATCGGCCCCAAGGGGACCCAGTACTTC.

V gene TRBV5-1 combines with J gene TRBJ1-2; maybe TRBD1 (5 bases). V was shortened by 0 bases and J by 4 bases, with 10 bases between the two germline ends. The germline CDR1 and CDR2 sequences are SGHRS and YFSETQ. The CDR3 is 14 residues long. DNA of the CDR3: TGCGCCAGCAGCTTGGTTCGCGGGGCCTATGGCTACACCTTC. It yields the protein CASSLVRGAYGYTF.

About this clone: The same CDR3 is also encoded by other DNA sequences in this sample. The chain links TRBV4-3 to TRBJ1-2; possibly TRBD1 for D (5 bases). The CDR3 sequence is 16 residues long. Germline V lookup: CDR1 LGHNA, CDR2 YSLEER. The V end was cut by 1 base, the J end by 7 bases, with 19 bases between. Here the CDR3 reads CASSQAQTDLMGGYTF. CDR3 DNA sequence: TGCGCCAGCAGCCAAGCTCAGACAGATCTCATGGGTGGCTACACCTTC.

This clone came up once. The gene calls are TRBV7-3 and TRBJ1-4, with 9 bases that match TRBD1. With 5 bases clipped from V and 10 bases from J, the junction kept 14 bases outside the gene matches. The CDR3 is 16 amino acids. Germline lookup yields CDR1 SGHTA and CDR2 FQGTGA. As DNA, the CDR3 is TGTGCCAGCAGCATCACATCCACAGGGGGCAGGGGAAAACTGTTTTTT. Encoded protein: CASSITSTGGRGKLFF.